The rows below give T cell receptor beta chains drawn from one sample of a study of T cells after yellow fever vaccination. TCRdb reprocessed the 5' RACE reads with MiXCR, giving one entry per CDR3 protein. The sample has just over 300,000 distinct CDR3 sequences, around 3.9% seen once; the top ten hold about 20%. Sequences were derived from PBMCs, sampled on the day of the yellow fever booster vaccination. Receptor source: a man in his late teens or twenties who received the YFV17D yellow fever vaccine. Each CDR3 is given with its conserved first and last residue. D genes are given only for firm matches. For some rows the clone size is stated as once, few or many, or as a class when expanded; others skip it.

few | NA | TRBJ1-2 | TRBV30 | CAWTATGPSDGYTF | TGTGCCTGGACCGCTACCGGACCGAGCGATGGCTACACCTTC
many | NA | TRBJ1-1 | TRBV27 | CASSLSTNTEAFF | TGTGCCAGCAGTTTATCGACGAACACTGAAGCTTTCTTT
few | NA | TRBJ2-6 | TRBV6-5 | CASSYDPEVGANVLTF | TGTGCCAGCAGTTACGATCCTGAGGTGGGGGCCAACGTCCTGACTTTC
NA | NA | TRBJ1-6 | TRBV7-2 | CASTKLSEGSPLHF | TGTGCCAGCACAAAACTCTCAGAGGGTTCACCCCTCCACTTT
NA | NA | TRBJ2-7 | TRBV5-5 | CASRGVSPYEQYF | TGTGCCAGCAGAGGAGTAAGCCCCTACGAGCAGTACTTC
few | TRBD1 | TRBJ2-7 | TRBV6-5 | CASRTGTVKDGSYEQYF | TGTGCCAGCAGAACCGGGACAGTGAAGGATGGCTCCTACGAGCAGTACTTC
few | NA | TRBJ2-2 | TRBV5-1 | CASNPVGTMTGELFF | TGCGCCAGCAATCCTGTCGGCACCATGACCGGGGAGCTGTTTTTT
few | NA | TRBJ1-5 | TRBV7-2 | CASSLGPGAPQPQHF | TGTGCCAGCAGCTTGGGCCCAGGGGCTCCCCAGCCCCAGCATTTT
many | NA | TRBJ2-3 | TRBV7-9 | CASHRDQYTDTQYF | TGTGCCAGCCACCGGGACCAATACACAGATACGCAGTATTTT
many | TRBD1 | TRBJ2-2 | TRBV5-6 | CASSFLDRGTGELFF | TGTGCCAGCAGCTTCCTGGACAGGGGGACCGGGGAGCTGTTTTTT
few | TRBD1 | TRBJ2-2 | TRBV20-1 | CSARDQAGGTGELFF | TGCAGTGCTAGAGATCAGGCAGGGGGCACCGGGGAGCTGTTTTTT
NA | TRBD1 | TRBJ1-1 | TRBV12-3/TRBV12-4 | CASSYRGLGTEAFF | TGTGCCAGCAGTTACAGGGGCCTAGGGACTGAAGCTTTCTTT
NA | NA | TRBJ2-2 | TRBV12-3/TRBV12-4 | CASSFPQENTGELFF | TGTGCCAGCAGTTTCCCGCAGGAGAACACCGGGGAGCTGTTTTTT
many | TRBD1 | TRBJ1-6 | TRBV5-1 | CASSLNRGNSPLHF | TGCGCCAGCAGCTTGAACAGGGGAAATTCACCCCTCCACTTT
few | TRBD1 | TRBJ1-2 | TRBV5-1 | CASSTRGDNYGYTF | TGCGCCAGCAGCACCAGGGGGGACAACTATGGCTACACCTTC
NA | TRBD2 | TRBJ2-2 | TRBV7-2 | CASSWTSGNTGELFF | TGTGCCAGCAGCTGGACTAGCGGGAACACCGGGGAGCTGTTTTTT
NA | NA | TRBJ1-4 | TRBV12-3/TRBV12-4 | CASSYISSNEKLFF | TGTGCCAGCAGTTACATTTCCTCTAATGAAAAACTGTTTTTT
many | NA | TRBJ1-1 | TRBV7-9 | CASSPPASSEAFF | TGTGCCAGCAGCCCACCCGCTTCGTCCGAAGCTTTCTTT
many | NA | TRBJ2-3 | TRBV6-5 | CASRTTGHTQYF | TGTGCCAGCAGAACTACAGGGCACACGCAGTATTTT
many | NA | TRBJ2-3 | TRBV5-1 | CASSLAGTENTQYF | TGCGCCAGCAGCTTGGCTGGGACGGAAAATACGCAGTATTTT
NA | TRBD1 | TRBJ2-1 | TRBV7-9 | CASSLVGEGAAEQFF | TGTGCCAGCAGCTTAGTCGGTGAGGGGGCCGCTGAGCAGTTCTTC
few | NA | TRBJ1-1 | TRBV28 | CASSLHGADTEAFF | TGTGCCAGCAGTTTACATGGGGCGGACACTGAAGCTTTCTTT
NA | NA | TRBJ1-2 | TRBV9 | CASSPGLDGYTF | TGTGCCAGCAGCCCCGGGTTGGATGGCTACACCTTC
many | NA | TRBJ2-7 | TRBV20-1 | CSARRRQSLTGWEQYF | TGCAGTGCTAGACGGAGACAGTCCCTCACAGGGTGGGAGCAGTACTTC
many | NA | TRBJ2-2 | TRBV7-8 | CASSFAQGRFWELFF | TGTGCCAGCAGTTTCGCACAGGGGAGGTTCTGGGAGCTGTTTTTT
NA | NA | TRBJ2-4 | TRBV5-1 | CASSRTGTLNIQYF | TGCGCCAGCAGCCGAACAGGGACCCTCAACATTCAGTACTTC
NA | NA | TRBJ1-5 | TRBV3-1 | CASSHQGRQPQHF | TGTGCCAGCAGCCATCAGGGTCGTCAGCCCCAGCATTTT
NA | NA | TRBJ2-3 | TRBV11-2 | CASSATTSTDTQYF | TGTGCCAGCAGCGCCACTACTAGCACAGATACGCAGTATTTT
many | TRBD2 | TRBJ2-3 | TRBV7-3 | CASSVISGGVDQDTQYF | TGTGCCAGCAGCGTCATTAGCGGGGGGGTGGACCAAGATACGCAGTATTTT
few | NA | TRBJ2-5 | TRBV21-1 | CASRPGRRRIKETQYF | TGTGCCAGCAGGCCGGGACGGAGAAGGATAAAAGAGACCCAGTACTTC
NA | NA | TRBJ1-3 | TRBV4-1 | CASSQVGSAGNTIYF | TGCGCCAGCAGCCAAGTGGGGAGCGCTGGAAACACCATATATTTT
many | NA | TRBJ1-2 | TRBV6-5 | CASSYTGQLGGGYTF | TGTGCCAGCAGTTACACGGGACAACTGGGGGGTGGCTACACCTTC
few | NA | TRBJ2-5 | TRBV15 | CATSQGSRETQYF | TGTGCCACCAGCCAAGGGTCTCGAGAGACCCAGTACTTC
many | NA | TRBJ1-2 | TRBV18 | CASSRLSYYGYTF | TGTGCCAGCTCACGACTTTCTTACTATGGCTACACCTTC
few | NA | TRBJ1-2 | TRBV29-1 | CSVHRDLGFYGYTF | TGCAGCGTTCACCGGGACTTGGGGTTCTATGGCTACACCTTC
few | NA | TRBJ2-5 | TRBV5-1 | CASSFFPGTETQYF | TGCGCCAGCAGCTTCTTCCCGGGGACGGAGACCCAGTACTTC
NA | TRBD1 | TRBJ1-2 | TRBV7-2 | CASNLNWGQTFGGYTF | TGTGCCAGCAACCTGAATTGGGGACAGACCTTCGGTGGCTACACCTTC
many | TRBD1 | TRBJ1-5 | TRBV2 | CASSEPGQGGQPQHF | TGTGCCAGCAGTGAACCGGGACAGGGAGGTCAGCCCCAGCATTTT